These T cell receptor beta chains were read from a single sample in a study of blood T cell repertoires in COVID-19. The table came from immunoSEQ multiplex PCR; TCRdb's copy has only in-frame clones and leaves some out. The sample comprises 130,000 to 150,000 clones, more than 80% of which are singletons, and roughly 8% rests with the top ten. Sequencing was carried out using peripheral blood. The receptors come from a human donor with acute or convalescent COVID-19. The donor label of this sample is uncertain. The CDR3 runs from the conserved cysteine through the conserved F or W. The D gene is left open where the match is weak. Not every row has a clone size; where given, it reads once, few, many or a size class.

len,v_gene,j_gene,d_gene,abundance,CDR3aa,CDR3nt
15,TRBV29-1,TRBJ1-2,.,.,CSVPKPADSDYGYTF,TGCAGCGTTCCAAAGCCCGCGGACAGTGACTATGGCTACACCTTC
16,TRBV7-6,TRBJ2-1,.,once,CASSLPRGSSYNEQFF,TGTGCCAGCAGCTTACCTCGGGGGAGCTCCTACAATGAGCAGTTCTTC
15,TRBV7-2,TRBJ2-2,TRBD2,once,CASSFSSGGTGELFF,TGTGCCAGCAGCTTCTCTAGCGGGGGGACCGGGGAGCTGTTTTTT
15,TRBV5-5,TRBJ1-1,TRBD1,.,CASSGRTGEGAEAFF,TGTGCCAGCAGCGGACGGACAGGGGAAGGGGCTGAAGCTTTCTTT
12,TRBV24-1,TRBJ1-2,.,.,CATSDLAYGYTF,TGTGCCACCAGTGACCTAGCTTATGGCTACACCTTC
15,TRBV7-2,TRBJ2-3,TRBD1,.,CASSPGTASTDTQYF,TGTGCCAGCAGCCCCGGGACAGCTAGCACAGATACGCAGTATTTT
12,TRBV27,TRBJ2-7,.,.,CASSFRVGEQYF,TGTGCCAGCAGTTTCAGGGTTGGGGAGCAGTACTTC
14,TRBV14,TRBJ2-7,TRBD2,.,CASSPWTSSYEQYF,TGTGCCAGCAGCCCTTGGACTAGCTCCTACGAGCAGTACTTC
11,TRBV20-1,TRBJ2-1,.,.,CSASYTDEQFF,TGCAGTGCTAGCTATACCGATGAGCAGTTCTTC
16,TRBV5-1,TRBJ1-3,TRBD1,once,CASSLGTGGNGNTIYF,TGCGCCAGCAGCTTGGGGACAGGGGGCAACGGAAACACCATATATTTT
14,TRBV18,TRBJ1-1,.,.,CASSPIGGWAEAFF,TGTGCCAGCTCACCAATCGGGGGGTGGGCTGAAGCTTTCTTT
15,TRBV3-1/TRBV3-2,TRBJ1-1,TRBD1,.,CASSQATGVGTEAFF,TGTGCCAGCAGCCAAGCCACAGGGGTGGGAACTGAAGCTTTCTTT
15,TRBV9,TRBJ2-5,TRBD2,.,CASSPSGGSLETQYF,TGTGCCAGCAGCCCCTCGGGGGGATCTTTAGAGACCCAGTACTTC
12,TRBV19,TRBJ1-2,.,.,CASRNSNYGYTF,TGTGCCAGTAGGAACAGCAACTATGGCTACACCTTC
13,TRBV5-4,TRBJ2-5,.,few,CASSFETQETQYF,TGTGCCAGCAGCTTTGAAACTCAAGAGACCCAGTACTTC
15,TRBV7-8,TRBJ2-1,TRBD2,.,CASSLQRGGRNEQFF,TGTGCCAGCAGCTTACAGCGGGGGGGTAGAAATGAGCAGTTCTTC
14,TRBV30,TRBJ1-6,.,.,CAWTSGLLNSPLHF,TGTGCCTGGACATCGGGACTGCTAAATTCACCCCTCCACTTT
15,TRBV4-1,TRBJ1-2,.,.,CASSQEETLPGGYTF,TGCGCCAGCAGCCAAGAGGAGACCCTCCCTGGTGGCTACACCTTC
14,TRBV15,TRBJ1-1,TRBD1,.,CATSADRENTEAFF,TGTGCCACCAGCGCCGACAGGGAGAACACTGAAGCTTTCTTT
12,TRBV24-1,TRBJ1-2,TRBD1,.,CATSDRGYGYTF,TGTGCCACCAGCGACAGGGGCTATGGCTACACCTTC
14,TRBV2,TRBJ1-1,.,.,CASSIQGRNTEAFF,TGTGCCAGCAGTATACAGGGACGGAACACTGAAGCTTTCTTT
13,TRBV6-5,TRBJ1-1,.,.,CATSPGLNTEAFF,TGTGCCACCTCTCCGGGGTTGAACACTGAAGCTTTCTTT
13,TRBV9,TRBJ1-5,.,.,CASSPQEGQPQHF,TGTGCCAGCAGCCCACAGGAGGGTCAGCCCCAGCATTTT
14,TRBV14,TRBJ2-7,TRBD1,.,CASSQEGDRGKQYF,TGTGCCAGCAGCCAAGAGGGGGACAGGGGTAAGCAGTACTTC
11,TRBV20-1,TRBJ1-2,.,.,CSAGGTNGYTF,TGCAGTGCCGGGGGGACTAACGGCTACACCTTC
14,TRBV7-8,TRBJ1-3,.,.,CASSHGTSGNTIYF,TGTGCCAGCAGCCACGGGACATCTGGAAACACCATATATTTT
14,TRBV19,TRBJ2-3,TRBD2,.,CASRGEGRADTQYF,TGTGCCAGTAGGGGGGAGGGGCGCGCAGATACGCAGTATTTT
14,TRBV6-1,TRBJ1-2,TRBD1,.,CASSIQGAVYGYTF,TGTGCCAGCAGCATTCAGGGGGCTGTCTATGGCTACACCTTC
21,TRBV19,TRBJ2-3,TRBD1,.,CASSVQKVDRGVRADTDTQYF,TGTGCCAGTAGTGTCCAGAAGGTGGACAGGGGCGTCCGGGCCGACACAGATACGCAGTATTTT
14,TRBV3-1/TRBV3-2,TRBJ1-4,.,.,CASSQDTINEKLFF,TGTGCCAGCAGCCAGGACACGATTAATGAAAAACTGTTTTTT
16,TRBV2,TRBJ1-5,TRBD1,.,CASSHRDRGYNQPQHF,TGTGCCAGCAGCCACCGGGACAGGGGATACAATCAGCCCCAGCATTTT
15,TRBV4-1,TRBJ2-7,.,.,CASSLRDTISYEQYF,TGCGCCAGCAGCCTCCGGGACACGATCTCCTACGAGCAGTACTTC
16,TRBV7-9,TRBJ1-6,TRBD1,many,CASSLSQDRDNSPLHF,TGTGCCAGCAGCTTATCGCAGGACAGGGATAATTCACCCCTCCACTTT
15,TRBV5-6,TRBJ1-3,TRBD1,.,CASSLTGGPGNTIYF,TGTGCCAGCAGCTTGACAGGGGGCCCTGGAAACACCATATATTTT
15,TRBV15,TRBJ1-2,TRBD1,few,CATSRPPGQGYGGTF,TGTGCCACCAGCAGACCTCCGGGACAGGGTTACGGTGGCACCTTC
13,TRBV18,TRBJ2-1,TRBD2,.,CASSPGGKGEQFF,TGTGCCAGCTCTCCGGGAGGGAAGGGTGAGCAGTTCTTC
13,TRBV2,TRBJ1-1,TRBD1,.,CASRTGGTTEAFF,TGTGCCAGCCGGACAGGGGGTACAACTGAAGCTTTCTTT
16,TRBV5-1,TRBJ1-6,.,.,CASSLEGVSYNSPLHF,TGCGCCAGCAGCTTGGAGGGGGTCTCCTATAATTCACCCCTCCACTTT
14,TRBV11-1,TRBJ1-6,.,few,CASSFNRVGSPLHF,TGTGCCAGCAGCTTTAACAGGGTTGGTTCACCCCTCCACTTT
13,TRBV30,TRBJ1-5,.,.,CAWSTGRNQPQHF,TGTGCCTGGAGTACTGGGAGAAATCAGCCCCAGCATTTT
14,TRBV25-1,TRBJ2-7,TRBD1,.,CASSEGDRSYEQYF,TGTGCCAGCAGTGAAGGGGACAGGAGCTACGAGCAGTACTTC
15,TRBV20-1,TRBJ2-2,.,.,CSASPSRRGGGELFF,TGCAGTGCTAGTCCCTCGAGGCGGGGCGGAGGGGAGCTGTTTTTT
14,TRBV11-2,TRBJ1-2,.,.,CASSLDIGGYGYTF,TGTGCCAGCAGCTTAGATATAGGGGGCTATGGCTACACCTTC
18,TRBV7-9,TRBJ2-3,TRBD2,.,CASSTTDLLAGPTDTQYF,TGTGCCAGCAGCACTACAGACTTACTAGCGGGGCCCACAGATACGCAGTATTTT
14,TRBV5-6,TRBJ1-2,.,.,CASKPRSGNYGYTF,TGTGCCAGCAAACCAAGGTCCGGGAACTATGGCTACACCTTC
15,TRBV5-4,TRBJ1-2,.,.,CASSLEGGNNYGYTF,TGTGCCAGCAGCTTGGAAGGGGGTAATAACTATGGCTACACCTTC
15,TRBV7-2,TRBJ1-2,TRBD1,.,CASSLEGRGRGGYTF,TGTGCCAGCAGCTTAGAGGGCAGGGGGCGAGGTGGCTACACCTTC
15,TRBV11-2,TRBJ1-2,TRBD1,.,CASSSGQGARYGYTF,TGTGCCAGCAGCTCGGGACAGGGGGCGAGATATGGCTACACCTTC
15,TRBV10-3,TRBJ1-1,.,.,CAISEGGEGYTEAFF,TGTGCCATCAGTGAGGGTGGGGAGGGGTACACTGAAGCTTTCTTT
14,TRBV2,TRBJ1-1,TRBD1,.,CASKVDRANTEAFF,TGTGCCAGCAAGGTCGACAGGGCCAACACTGAAGCTTTCTTT
12,TRBV30,TRBJ1-6,.,.,CAWSYTNSPLHF,TGTGCCTGGAGTTACACCAATTCACCCCTCCACTTT
14,TRBV6-5,TRBJ1-6,.,.,CASRQDNTSPPLHF,TGTGCCAGCAGGCAGGACAACACTTCTCCACCCCTCCACTTT
14,TRBV10-3,TRBJ1-5,.,.,CAISEQGRDQPQHF,TGTGCCATCAGTGAACAGGGTAGAGATCAGCCCCAGCATTTT